The next 8 T cell receptor beta chains were all read from a single sample in a study of blood T cell repertoires in COVID-19. The assay was immunoSEQ multiplex PCR, and TCRdb's table has in-frame clones only and misses some. Of some 160,000 clones in the sample, about 86% were seen once. The specimen sequenced was peripheral blood. The source is a woman in her seventies with acute or convalescent COVID-19.

The chain is built from TRBV10-3 and TRBJ1-5; perhaps TRBD1 as D (6 bases). Germline V CDR1 and CDR2: ENHRY, SYGVKD. The CDR3 is 14 residues long. V gave up 5 bases and J gave up 5 bases, with 13 bases separating them. DNA for the CDR3: TGTGCCATCAGTCCACAGGGTTCCGATCAGCCCCAGCATTTT. The encoded protein is CAISPQGSDQPQHF.

This clone was seen more than once but under ten times. The V call is TRBV10-2, the J call TRBJ2-1; 8 bases match TRBD2. CDR1 is WSHSY and CDR2 is SAAADI in the germline V gene. CDR3 length equals 14 residues. Losses at the gene ends were 7 bases for V and 4 bases for J; bases not matched to a gene: 6. The DNA of the CDR3 is TGCGCCAGCACAACTAGCGGTAGATACAATGAGCAGTTCTTC. This sequence encodes CASTTSGRYNEQFF.

The J gene is TRBJ2-3, the V gene TRBV24-1, with D tentatively TRBD2 (6 bases). The CDR3 has 17 residues. Deletions cut 1 base from V and 4 bases from J, with 17 bases between. The V gene's germline CDR1 is KGHDR and CDR2 SFDVKD. The CDR3 DNA is TGTGCCACCAGTGATTTCGCTGGCGGGGAAGGGGCAGATACGCAGTATTTT. Its translation: CATSDFAGGEGADTQYF.

This chain connects TRBV19 to TRBJ2-1; tentative D call: TRBD2 (6 bases). The ends were cut back, 3 bases at V and 4 bases at J, with 13 bases in the middle. The CDR3 length is 15 residues. The germline V gene encodes CDR1 LNHDA and CDR2 SQIVND (reference sequence). CDR3 in DNA: TGTGCCAGTAGTATCCCCCAGGGAGGTTACAATGAGCAGTTCTTC. This encodes CASSIPQGGYNEQFF.

The chain combines TRBV3-1 (or the pseudogene TRBV3-2) with TRBJ1-5; no clear D. Germline CDR1 is LGHDT and CDR2 is YNNKEL (reference sequence). The ends were cut back, 0 bases at V and 1 base at J, with 13 bases in the middle. The CDR3 has 17 residues. This CDR3 reads CASSQDPHTGSNQPQHF. CDR3 DNA sequence: TGTGCCAGCAGCCAAGATCCTCACACGGGAAGCAATCAGCCCCAGCATTTT.

This clone occurred once. This chain uses TRBV11-2 with TRBJ1-4; the D gene is possibly TRBD1 (5 bases). The V end lost 1 base, the J end lost 5 bases, and 11 bases lay between the germline ends. This CDR3 has 15 residues. Per the germline V gene, CDR1 is SGHAT and CDR2 is FQNNGV. The CDR3 DNA is TGTGCCAGCAGCTTAGGGGGGGTTCCCAATGAAAAACTGTTTTTT. Encoded protein: CASSLGGVPNEKLFF. Full variable domain (remainder filled in from reference TRBV11-2 and TRBJ1-4): EAGVAQSPRYKIIEKRQSVAFWCNPISGHATLYWYQQILGQGPKLLIQFQNNGVVDDSQLPKDRFSAERLKGVDSTLKIQPAKLEDSAVYLCASSLGGVPNEKLFFGSGTQLSVL.

The chain couples TRBV28 to TRBJ1-2; a possible D gene is TRBD1 (5 bases). CDR1 and CDR2 (germline): MDHEN, SYDVKM. V was clipped by 5 bases and J by 4 bases, with 14 bases between them. This CDR3 spans 14 amino acids. The CDR3 spells CASSRGGSGYGYTF. The DNA for the CDR3 is TGTGCCAGCAGTCGTGGGGGGTCAGGCTATGGCTACACCTTC.

This chain connects TRBV5-6 to TRBJ1-3; D unresolved. The CDR3 consists of 16 residues. Trimming took off 0 bases at V and 0 bases at J, with 10 bases between the two ends. In germline, CDR1 is SGHDT, CDR2 YYEEEE. The CDR3 spells CASSLGAGYSGNTIYF. In DNA, the CDR3 is TGTGCCAGCAGCTTGGGGGCGGGCTACTCTGGAAACACCATATATTTT.